These 10 T cell receptor beta chains were sequenced from one sample in a study of T-cell reconstitution after alpha-beta-depleted transplantation in children. Preparation of the TCRbeta library used unique molecular identifiers. TCRdb re-derived calls from the PCR reads in MiXCR, one entry per CDR3 protein. There are 200,000 to 250,000 distinct CDR3 sequences in the sample; 9.7% occur only once, and approximately 5.4% lies in the top ten. Sample: PBMCs from the stem cell graft donor, taken from the stem cell graft. These receptors all come from a human donor who donated a stem cell graft to a child with SCID.

On this clonotype: A much larger clone is a single base away; this may be a read error. It is likely a read error, because the conserved phenylalanine at the end of the CDR3 is missing. The chain is built from TRBV13 and TRBJ2-1; 13 bases line up with TRBD2. V shed 1 base, J shed 5 bases, and the junction held 2 bases outside the gene matches. CDR3 size: 16 residues. Looked up from germline, CDR1 is PRHDT and CDR2 is FYEKMQ (reference sequence). CDR3 amino acids: CASSLEGTSGNNEQFS. The CDR3 DNA follows: TGTGCCAGCAGCTTAGAGGGGACTAGCGGGAACAATGAGCAGTTCTCC.

This clonotype appeared many times. The chain links TRBV24-1 to TRBJ2-3, with D perhaps TRBD1 (5 bases). CDR1 and CDR2 from the germline V gene are KGHDR and SFDVKD. Trimming left V 4 bases short and J 2 bases short, with 12 bases between. CDR3 size: 15 residues. In DNA form, the CDR3 reads TGTGCCACCAGTGACCCGACAGAGACCACAGATACGCAGTATTTT. Protein sequence: CATSDPTETTDTQYF.

This clonotype was seen repeatedly, ten times or more. The CDR3 DNA is TGTGCCAGCAGCTTTAGCGGTAGCTCCTACAATGAGCAGTTCTTC. Its protein is CASSFSGSSYNEQFF. This sequence joins TRBV7-6 and TRBJ2-1; D may be TRBD2 (6 bases). V was pared by 3 bases and J by 0 bases, with 9 bases between. This CDR3 has 15 residues. The germline CDR1 and CDR2 sequences are SGHVS and FNYEAQ.

This clonotype showed up many times. This sequence joins TRBV7-2 and TRBJ2-7, with D possibly matching TRBD1 (6 bases). The CDR3 totals 14 residues. The germline V gene encodes CDR1 SGHTA and CDR2 FQGNSA. With 5 bases removed from V and 0 bases from J, the gap between germline ends came to 11 bases. The CDR3 sequence is CASSNNRASYEQYF. The CDR3 DNA reads as TGTGCCAGCAGCAACAACAGGGCCTCCTACGAGCAGTACTTC.

This clonotype was recorded many times. This sequence joins TRBV20-1 and TRBJ1-5; possibly TRBD1 for D (5 bases). V shed 6 bases and J shed 4 bases, with 10 bases lying between them. CDR3 length equals 12 residues. CDR1 DFQATT and CDR2 SNEGSKA come from the germline V gene (reference sequence). DNA of the CDR3: TGCAGTGCAAGGGACCCGAATCAGCCCCAGCATTTT. This encodes CSARDPNQPQHF.

The chain combines TRBV20-1 with TRBJ2-1; D remains unclear. The V gene's germline CDR1 is DFQATT and CDR2 SNEGSKA (reference sequence). Trimming took 1 base from V and 0 from J, leaving 13 bases between them. This CDR3 has 16 residues. The CDR3 DNA sequence: TGCAGTGCTAGAGCTTCGACTGGAAGCTCCTACAATGAGCAGTTCTTC. It translates to CSARASTGSSYNEQFF.

This clonotype was detected ten times or more. This chain links TRBV20-1 with TRBJ1-1; no definite D call. Germline lookup yields CDR1 DFQATT and CDR2 SNEGSKA (reference sequence). With 6 bases removed from V and 3 bases from J, the gap between germline ends came to 14 bases. The CDR3 has 13 residues. CDR3 in DNA: TGCAGTGCCAGCCGGGAAAGGGACACTGAAGCTTTCTTT. It codes for CSASRERDTEAFF.

This clonotype was seen at least ten times. The rearrangement links TRBV15 to TRBJ1-6; 9 bases are shared with TRBD1. This CDR3 spans 15 amino acids. The junction had 4 bases not matched to a gene; V was cut back by 3 bases and J by 7 bases. Germline values: CDR1 LNHNV, CDR2 YYDKDF (reference sequence). CDR3 sequence reads: CATSSWTGDNSPLHF. The CDR3 DNA reads as TGTGCCACCAGCAGCTGGACAGGGGACAATTCACCCCTCCACTTT.

The table lists this clonotype with many counts. The rearrangement uses TRBV29-1 and TRBJ1-5; D is uncertain. CDR3 length: 13 residues. Germline V gene data show CDR1 as SQVTM and CDR2 as ANQGSEA. Trimming stripped 3 bases from V and 6 bases from J, with 12 bases between. Written as DNA, the CDR3 is TGCAGCGTTGAGGTCTCGGCGGGTCAGCCCCAGCATTTT. Encoded protein: CSVEVSAGQPQHF.

In its sample, this clonotype was seen many times. V usage is TRBV20-1 and J usage is TRBJ1-5; 8 positions match TRBD1. With 5 bases clipped from V and 7 bases from J, the junction kept 4 bases outside the gene matches. Germline CDR1 is DFQATT and CDR2 is SNEGSKA (reference sequence). The CDR3 loop spans 12 amino acids. CDR3 nucleotides: TGCAGTGCTTCCGACAGGGGCCAGCCCCAGCATTTT. It codes for CSASDRGQPQHF.